This note documents a single T cell receptor beta chain sequence. Its antigen is unknown. Germline V lookup: CDR1 MNHNS, CDR2 SASEGT. The CDR3 is made up of 13 amino acids. Trimming removed 3 bases from V and 4 bases from J, with 9 bases in between. Only in-frame clones appear in the TCRdb table, and some are missing; sequencing was by immunoSEQ multiplex PCR. Of roughly 90,000 clones detected, about 90% appear once; the ten largest clones hold about 9%. The data are from a study of OX40 agonist ivuxolimab in advanced cancers. Study details: Patients undergoing dose escalation presented with hepatocellular carcinoma, melanoma, renal cell or head and neck cancer. With a range of about 23 to 85, age averaged about 58 years, and roughly 80% were male. Study outcomes and limitations: Not determined was the antigen specificity of the expanded peripheral T cells. Among some nonresponders, normalized T-cell clonal expansion was also low.

The V gene is TRBV6-1, the J gene TRBJ1-2; D remains ambiguous. Source: CD4+ or CD8+ T cells sorted from blood, taken in a trial of the OX40 agonist ivuxolimab. This sequence originates from an adult with an advanced solid tumor such as melanoma, head and neck, liver or kidney cancer. The CDR3 loop is CASSELEGYGYTF. The CDR3, as DNA: TGTGCCAGCAGTGAGCTGGAGGGCTATGGCTACACCTTC.